The 18 T cell receptor beta chains given below trace back to one sample, sequenced in a study of monozygotic twins with inflammatory bowel disease. TCRdb re-called the 5' RACE reads, yielding one record per CDR3 amino acid sequence without DNA. Here the sample table reports around 100,000 distinct CDR3 sequences. The specimen was blood. These receptors were taken from a human donor with ulcerative colitis or Crohn's disease, or a healthy co-twin of an affected twin (not recorded which).

This chain joins TRBV6-5 and TRBJ2-6. The CDR3 consists of 14 residues. CDR1 is MNHEY and CDR2 is SVGAGI in the germline V gene. The CDR3 here is CASSYEAGANVLTF.

The chain employs TRBV12-3 or TRBV12-4 and TRBJ1-4. This CDR3 is built from 14 residues. The CDR3 is CASSLARTTAKLFF.

The rearrangement uses TRBV10-3 and TRBJ2-1; TCRdb returns TRBD1, unconfirmable since there is no DNA. Germline loops: CDR1 ENHRY, CDR2 SYGVKD. This CDR3 is built from 15 residues. The CDR3 region is CAISGGVTGPNEQFF.

The chain has TRBV9 and TRBJ2-2. The germline V gene has CDR1 SGDLS and CDR2 YYNGEE. The length of the CDR3 is 14 residues. This CDR3 reads CASSPTLPPGELFF.

The chain employs TRBV24-1 and TRBJ2-5; TCRdb returns TRBD1, unconfirmable since there is no DNA. This CDR3 spans 15 amino acids. Germline assignment: CDR1 KGHDR and CDR2 SFDVKD. The CDR3 here is CATSDLGQAAETQYF.

CDR3 protein: CASSPKSGTGAEQYF. J is TRBJ2-7 and V is TRBV7-3; the D gene TCRdb calls, TRBD1, cannot be checked with no DNA. Germline lookup yields CDR1 SGHTA and CDR2 FQGTGA. The length of the CDR3 is 15 residues.

The V and J genes are TRBV7-9 and TRBJ2-5; TCRdb's assignment of TRBD1 cannot be checked, as there is no DNA. This CDR3 is 15 amino acids long. Germline-derived CDR1 and CDR2 are SEHNR and FQNEAQ (reference sequence). The CDR3 sequence: CASSPGTGRGETQYF.

V gene TRBV6-1 combines with J gene TRBJ2-7; the D call of TRBD1 rests on TCRdb alone, since no DNA is present to check it. Per germline, CDR1 MNHNS and CDR2 SASEGT. The CDR3 has 15 amino acids. This CDR3 is CASSAPGQGTYEQYF.

The chain couples TRBV2 to TRBJ2-1; the TCRdb call, TRBD1, lacks DNA for checking. The germline V gene encodes CDR1 SNHLY and CDR2 FYNNEI. The CDR3 loop spans 15 amino acids. The chain's CDR3 is CASSDAGGSYNEQFF.

This sequence joins TRBV14 and TRBJ2-7; TCRdb's assignment of TRBD2 cannot be checked, as there is no DNA. The CDR3 totals 16 residues. In germline, CDR1 is SGHDN, CDR2 FVKESK. The CDR3: CASSQFSGSFSYEQYF.

The chain joins TRBV25-1 to TRBJ2-6. Looked up from germline, CDR1 is MGHDK and CDR2 is SYGVNS. The CDR3 runs 13 residues. CDR3: CASSMAGANVLTF.

The chain recombines TRBV29-1 with TRBJ2-2; TCRdb returns TRBD1, unconfirmable since there is no DNA. This CDR3 has 13 amino acids. Germline V CDR1 and CDR2: SQVTM, ANQGSEA. The CDR3 protein is CSGAQGSTGELFF.

J is TRBJ1-5 and V is TRBV7-2; absent DNA, TCRdb's TRBD1 call cannot be checked. The CDR3 loop spans 15 amino acids. Per germline, CDR1 SGHTA and CDR2 FQGNSA. CDR3: CASSLVGRGSQPQHF. Full variable domain (missing parts from reference TRBV7-2 and TRBJ1-5): GAGVSQSPSNKVTEKGKDVELRCDPISGHTALYWYRQSLGQGLEFLIYFQGNSAPDKSGLPSDRFSAERTGGSVSTLTIQRTQQEDSAVYLCASSLVGRGSQPQHFGDGTRLSIL.

The chain has TRBV20-1 and TRBJ1-3. CDR3 length: 14 residues. Germline values: CDR1 DFQATT, CDR2 SNEGSKA (reference sequence). CDR3 protein: CSARVGSSGNTIYF.

The chain carries TRBV5-1 and TRBJ2-2; TCRdb lists TRBD1, though no DNA is available to test this call. The CDR3 runs to 17 residues. In germline, CDR1 is SGHRS, CDR2 YFSETQ. The CDR3 spells CASSPSGGTGYTGELFF.

The chain combines TRBV30 with TRBJ2-1; TCRdb lists TRBD1, though no DNA is available to test this call. There are 12 residues in the CDR3. Germline V gives CDR1 GTSNPN, CDR2 SVGIG (reference sequence). CDR3 loop: CAWKQGGNEQFF.

The genes are TRBV5-8 and TRBJ2-6; TCRdb outputs TRBD2, but without DNA this stays unchecked. CDR1 is SGHTS, CDR2 YDEGEE, per germline. This CDR3 region has 17 residues. The CDR3 here is CASSLGRRASGANVLTF.

This sequence joins TRBV20-1 and TRBJ2-7; TCRdb selects TRBD1, and the lack of DNA leaves this call unchecked. The germline gives CDR1 DFQATT, CDR2 SNEGSKA (reference sequence). The CDR3 contains 14 residues. CDR3 sequence reads: CSANRDRGPYEQYF.